This T cell receptor beta chain was sequenced during a study of beta chain features in type 1 diabetes. General study results and limits: A closer apparent resemblance between naive, central memory and Treg TCRB repertoires was seen in patients than in healthy donors. Since sequencing was performed on cDNA, cells with high TCR expression could be over-represented. Moderate yet significant TCRB CDR3 shortening was seen in Type 1 diabetes patients in all four CD4+ subsets.

In the case of this clone: The target antigen is unknown.

The CDR3 runs to 13 residues. CDR1 is MDHEN, CDR2 SYDVKM, per germline. Trimming stripped 4 bases from V and 10 bases from J, with 14 bases between. The whole isolated RNA underwent reverse transcription, so sequencing captured expressed TCRB transcripts. The method was immunoSEQ multiplex PCR; TCRdb's version includes in-frame clones alone and lacks a portion of them. The sample yields about 280,000 clones, about 15% seen once. Sorting gave populations that all exceeded 95% purity. The J gene is TRBJ2-1, the V gene TRBV28; tentative D call: TRBD2 (6 bases). This receptor was identified in a man aged 18 to 35 with type 1 diabetes. The material sequenced was naive CD4+ T cells from blood. CDR3 amino acids: CASSSRTKREQFF. The DNA of the CDR3 is TGTGCCAGCAGTTCCCGGACTAAACGGGAGCAGTTCTTC.